Below, 22 T cell receptor beta chains from the same sample are listed, as sequenced in a study of beta chain features in type 1 diabetes. General study points: When Type 1 diabetes patients were examined, their TCRB CDR3s proved moderately but significantly shorter in all four CD4+ subsets.

These receptors have no identified antigens. The entirety of the isolated RNA underwent reverse transcription, so expressed TCRB transcripts were sequenced. Sequencing used immunoSEQ multiplex PCR; TCRdb keeps in-frame clones, though not all of them. The data contain about 660,000 clones, roughly 13% of them singletons. Sequenced input: naive CD4+ T cells from blood. The receptors originated from a man aged 18 to 29 with type 1 diabetes.

In its sample, this clone was seen a few times. The rearrangement joins TRBV7-2 to TRBJ2-1; the D gene is possibly TRBD1 (5 bases). CDR1 and CDR2 from the germline V gene are SGHTA and FQGNSA. The V end was cut by 2 bases, the J end by 8 bases, with 7 bases between. CDR3 length: 12 residues. The CDR3 nucleotides are TGTGCCAGCAGCTTACAAGGGGATGAGCAGTTCTTC. It yields the protein CASSLQGDEQFF.

A word on this clone: The sample holds other DNA sequences that translate to the same CDR3. The V and J genes are TRBV6-6 and TRBJ2-5; 8 bases match TRBD1. Germline assignment: CDR1 MNHNY and CDR2 SVGAGI (reference sequence). J lost 2 bases, V lost 6 bases, and 5 bases had no gene match. The CDR3 is 14 residues long. The CDR3 DNA reads as TGTGCCAGCAGCCCAGGACAGGGTCAAGAGACCCAGTACTTC. Its protein product is CASSPGQGQETQYF.

This clone came up a few times. The chain carries TRBV11-2 and TRBJ2-7; no clear D gene. Germline V lookup: CDR1 SGHAT, CDR2 FQNNGV. The CDR3 has 14 amino acids. The germline V and J ends were trimmed by 4 bases and 6 bases, with 16 bases remaining between them. CDR3 protein: CASSSPPEILEQYF. As DNA, the CDR3 is TGTGCCAGCAGCTCCCCACCCGAGATCCTCGAGCAGTACTTC.

This chain links TRBV4-3 with TRBJ2-1, with D perhaps TRBD1 (5 bases). V lost 2 bases, J lost 7 bases, and 15 bases lay in between. The CDR3 is 15 residues long. Germline V gene sequence: CDR1 LGHNA, CDR2 YSLEER. As DNA, the CDR3 is TGCGCCAGCAGCCAACCGATTTCTTCAGGGAATGAGCAGTTCTTC. It translates to CASSQPISSGNEQFF.

V is TRBV28 and J is TRBJ1-2, with a weak D call TRBD1 (5 bases). CDR1 is MDHEN and CDR2 is SYDVKM in the germline V gene. This CDR3 spans 12 amino acids. V was clipped by 4 bases and J by 8 bases, with 11 bases between them. CDR3 sequence: CASSSQGIGYTF. CDR3 nucleotide sequence: TGTGCCAGCAGTTCTCAGGGTATCGGCTACACCTTC.

The J gene is TRBJ1-6, the V gene TRBV2; D is undetermined. Between the trimmed V and J ends, which lost 6 bases and 5 bases, there was a span of 8 bases. The V gene's germline CDR1 is SNHLY and CDR2 FYNNEI. The CDR3 consists of 13 residues. CDR3 in DNA: TGTGCCAGCAGGGCAGCCAATAATTCACCCCTCCACTTT. Translated, it gives CASRAANNSPLHF. The complete variable domain, with remaining parts taken from reference TRBV2 and TRBJ1-6, reads EPEVTQTPSHQVTQMGQEVILRCVPISNHLYFYWYRQILGQKVEFLVSFYNNEISEKSEIFDDQFSVERPDGSNFTLKIRSTKLEDSAMYFCASRAANNSPLHFGNGTRLTVT.

This clone was recorded a few times. This chain joins TRBV7-2 and TRBJ1-2, with 8 positions matching TRBD1. The trim removed 1 base at V and 1 base at J, leaving 5 bases unmatched. Per germline, CDR1 SGHTA and CDR2 FQGNSA. This CDR3 has 16 residues. The CDR3 coding sequence is TGTGCCAGCAGCTTAGGGACAGGGCATTTTAACTATGGCTACACCTTC. Its translation: CASSLGTGHFNYGYTF.

This clone showed up just a few times. The chain carries TRBV4-3 and TRBJ2-1; D unresolved. CDR1 and CDR2 from the germline V gene are LGHNA and YSLEER. The length of the CDR3 is 13 residues. V dropped 4 bases and J dropped 7 bases, with 11 bases sitting between them. Here the CDR3 DNA reads TGCGCCAGCAGCCGAACCGTCGCAAATGAGCAGTTCTTC. Its protein product is CASSRTVANEQFF.

In its sample, this clone was seen a few times. V is TRBV21-1 and J is TRBJ1-2; TRBD1, the table's D call, lacks a check against the DNA. TRBV21-1 is a documented pseudogene. The CDR3 is 16 residues long. The DNA of the CDR3 is TGTGCCAGCAGCACGAAACAGGGGGCCGCCTTCTATGGCTACACCTTC. It specifies CASSTKQGAAFYGYTF.

The V and J genes are TRBV2 and TRBJ2-5; no reliable D call. The DNA end is more similar to TRBJ2-7, so the J call may be wrong. CDR3 length equals 12 residues. Germline loops: CDR1 SNHLY, CDR2 FYNNEI. The CDR3 loop reads CASTTVSYEQYF. The CDR3 DNA sequence: TGTGCCAGCACGACGGTCTCCTACGAGCAGTACTTC.

The rearrangement uses TRBV9 and TRBJ2-2; the match to TRBD2 covers 7 bases. V gave up 3 bases and J gave up 1 base; unmatched junction bases: 12. The germline V gene encodes CDR1 SGDLS and CDR2 YYNGEE. This CDR3 contains 18 residues. The DNA for the CDR3 is TGTGCCAGCAGCGAGGCCGGGGGAGGGCCCCGGAACACCGGGGAGCTGTTTTTT. It yields the protein CASSEAGGGPRNTGELFF.

This clone occurred a few times. The chain is built from TRBV7-2 and TRBJ2-7; D might be TRBD1 or TRBD2, each matching 5 bases. The V gene's germline CDR1 is SGHTA and CDR2 FQGNSA. V shed 0 bases and J shed 7 bases, with 16 bases lying between them. The CDR3 extends over 15 amino acids. CDR3 nucleotide sequence: TGTGCCAGCAGCTTAGCGCTGCAGGGCGAGGGAGAGCAGTACTTC. This codes for CASSLALQGEGEQYF.

The CDR3 here is CAWMGRGMILYGYTF. The CDR3 nucleotides are TGTGCCTGGATGGGCAGGGGAATGATCCTCTATGGCTACACCTTC. V and J are TRBV30 and TRBJ1-2, with D perhaps matching TRBD1 (6 bases). The ends were cut back, 4 bases at V and 4 bases at J, with 19 bases in the middle. Germline lookup yields CDR1 GTSNPN and CDR2 SVGIG (reference sequence). The CDR3 is 15 residues long.

The rearrangement links TRBV30 to TRBJ1-5; 7 bases map to TRBD1. With 3 bases clipped from V and 3 bases from J, the junction kept 5 bases outside the gene matches. Germline values: CDR1 GTSNPN, CDR2 SVGIG (reference sequence). The CDR3 covers 14 residues. The DNA for the CDR3 is TGTGCCTGGAGCTGGACAGGATACAATCAGCCCCAGCATTTT. The encoded protein is CAWSWTGYNQPQHF.

This clone was detected a few times. The rearrangement joins TRBV5-6 to TRBJ2-5, with D perhaps matching TRBD1 (6 bases). The V gene's germline CDR1 is SGHDT and CDR2 YYEEEE. The CDR3 extends over 14 amino acids. The germline V and J ends were trimmed by 1 base and 1 base, with 8 bases remaining between them. The CDR3 DNA sequence: TGTGCCAGCAGCTTGTGGACAGCCCAAGAGACCCAGTACTTC. Translated: CASSLWTAQETQYF.

The CDR3 DNA follows: TGTGCCAGCAGGGAACAGGGTACTAACGGGGAGCTGTTTTTT. Encoded protein: CASREQGTNGELFF. This sequence joins TRBV7-2 and TRBJ2-2, with D perhaps TRBD1 (6 bases). V lost 6 bases and J 7 bases, leaving 15 bases between the germline ends. The CDR3 has 14 amino acids. CDR1 SGHTA and CDR2 FQGNSA come from the germline V gene.

Remarks on this clone: Other DNA sequences in this specimen translate into the identical CDR3. This chain links TRBV30 with TRBJ1-1; 8 bases map to TRBD1. The CDR3 covers 12 residues. The V and J ends lost 3 bases and 7 bases, in that order; junction bases with no gene match: 4. CDR1 is GTSNPN and CDR2 is SVGIG in the germline V gene (reference sequence). Here the CDR3 reads CAWSGQGFEAFF. CDR3 DNA: TGTGCCTGGAGCGGACAGGGTTTTGAAGCTTTCTTT.

This chain connects TRBV5-1 to TRBJ2-7, with D possibly TRBD1 on 6 matching bases. Germline values: CDR1 SGHRS, CDR2 YFSETQ. V was shortened by 5 bases and J by 0 bases, with 9 bases between the two germline ends. This CDR3 has 13 residues. This CDR3 is CASRTGPSYEQYF. CDR3 sequence (DNA): TGCGCCAGCAGAACAGGGCCCTCCTACGAGCAGTACTTC.

V is TRBV7-3 and J is TRBJ1-1; D ambiguous. Deletions cut 5 bases from V and 2 bases from J, with 9 bases between. The CDR3 contains 13 residues. Looked up from germline, CDR1 is SGHTA and CDR2 is FQGTGA. CDR3 loop: CASSGAVNTEAFF. In nucleotides, the CDR3 is TGTGCCAGCAGCGGTGCAGTCAACACTGAAGCTTTCTTT.

This clone was seen a handful of times. Within the sample, other DNA sequences also encode this same CDR3. The chain has TRBV29-1 and TRBJ2-5, with 11 bases lining up with TRBD2. This CDR3 is built from 16 residues. Germline trimming cut 2 bases from V and 4 bases from J; bases unmatched to any gene: 9. CDR1 SQVTM and CDR2 ANQGSEA come from the germline V gene. The CDR3 sequence is CSVEQISGRVGETQYF. The CDR3 nucleotides are TGCAGCGTTGAACAAATTAGCGGGAGGGTGGGAGAGACCCAGTACTTC.

The rearrangement links TRBV4-3 to TRBJ2-3; no firm D call. V was cut by 0 bases and J by 4 bases, with 8 bases left in between. The CDR3 covers 14 residues. The germline V gene has CDR1 LGHNA and CDR2 YSLEER. Here the CDR3 DNA reads TGCGCCAGCAGCCAAGAACGGGCGTCAGATACGCAGTATTTT. Translated: CASSQERASDTQYF.

This clone was detected a few times. The V and J genes are TRBV5-1 and TRBJ2-1; the match to TRBD2 covers 9 bases. Looked up from germline, CDR1 is SGHRS and CDR2 is YFSETQ. V lost 0 bases and J lost 8; bases outside the gene matches: 3. The CDR3 spans 14 residues. In DNA, the CDR3 is TGCGCCAGCAGCTTGGCGACTAGCGGCGATGAGCAGTTCTTC. Residues: CASSLATSGDEQFF.